The 27 T cell receptor beta chains below were found in one sample sequenced in a study of T cells in Graves' hyperthyroidism and ophthalmopathy. Researchers took RNA transcripts and amplified the TCR beta CDR3 regions from them. Initially, a first-round RT-PCR of the TCR CDR3 employed the HTBI primer set. TCRdb itself ran the multiplex PCR reads through MiXCR, one entry per CDR3 protein. The sample holds hundreds of thousands of distinct CDR3 sequences, about a sixth seen once. Sequenced sample: blood. The receptors come from a woman aged 18 to 35 with Graves' hyperthyroidism.

This clonotype showed up many times. The V and J genes are TRBV6-2 or TRBV6-3 and TRBJ1-2; D remains unclear. In germline, CDR1 is MNHEY, CDR2 SVGEGT. Deletions cut 4 bases from V and 8 bases from J, with 17 bases between. The length of the CDR3 is 14 residues. The CDR3 DNA sequence: TGTGCCAGCAGTTCTCTGGCAGTCTCTATCGGCTACACCTTC. Translated: CASSSLAVSIGYTF.

In this sample, this clonotype turned up many times. The chain is built from TRBV6-1 and TRBJ2-6; 9 bases agree with TRBD1. Germline CDR1 reads MNHNS; CDR2 reads SASEGT. This CDR3 is built from 18 residues. After removal of 2 bases from V and 4 bases from J, the junction contained 9 bases not matched to a gene. The chain's CDR3 is CASSEFWNRGPGANVLTF. In DNA form, the CDR3 reads TGTGCCAGCAGTGAATTTTGGAACAGGGGGCCCGGGGCCAACGTCCTGACTTTC.

This clonotype occurred many times. This chain uses TRBV6-1 with TRBJ2-5, with D uncertain. CDR1 is MNHNS, CDR2 SASEGT, per germline. V lost 5 bases, J lost 0 bases, and 13 bases lay in between. The CDR3 has 15 amino acids. This chain's CDR3 is CASSRAMGYQETQYF. The CDR3, as DNA: TGTGCCAGCAGTAGGGCGATGGGGTACCAAGAGACCCAGTACTTC.

A word on this clonotype: A read error may be the cause here, since a much bigger clone is one base away. The V and J genes are TRBV11-2 and TRBJ1-1; D gene uncertain. The germline CDR1 and CDR2 sequences are SGHAT and FQNNGV. The CDR3 is 14 amino acids. CDR3 region: CASGLGVANTEAFF. CDR3 nucleotide sequence: TGTGCCAGCGGCTTAGGAGTAGCCAACACTGAAGCTTTCTTT.

This clonotype appeared many times. The chain has TRBV10-3 and TRBJ2-5, with D tentatively TRBD1 (6 bases). CDR3 length equals 15 residues. CDR1 and CDR2 from the germline V gene are ENHRY and SYGVKD. V lost 0 bases to trimming and J lost 4 bases, with 12 bases between them. CDR3 DNA: TGTGCCATCAGTGAGTCAACAGGGTTGGGAGAGACCCAGTACTTC. Protein: CAISESTGLGETQYF.

This clonotype was recorded at least ten times. The V gene is TRBV20-1, the J gene TRBJ1-1; D not resolved. The CDR3 consists of 12 residues. Looked up from germline, CDR1 is DFQATT and CDR2 is SNEGSKA (reference sequence). The V end was cut by 8 bases, the J end by 5 bases, with 15 bases between. CDR3 in DNA: TGCAGTATCGGAACCTCGGGGACTGAAGCTTTCTTT. It translates to CSIGTSGTEAFF.

This clonotype has ten or more counts. The chain is built from TRBV2 and TRBJ2-2; D not certain. Trimming cost V 6 bases and J 4 bases, with 6 bases left between them. The V gene's germline CDR1 is SNHLY and CDR2 FYNNEI. The CDR3 contains 12 residues. The CDR3 loop reads CASRHFTGELFF. Here the CDR3 DNA reads TGTGCCAGCAGACATTTCACCGGGGAGCTGTTTTTT.

This chain links TRBV20-1 with TRBJ2-1; D is perhaps TRBD1 (6 bases). The V gene lost 5 bases and the J gene lost 4 bases, with 12 bases spanning the gap. Germline CDR1 reads DFQATT; CDR2 reads SNEGSKA (reference sequence). The CDR3 is 13 residues long. CDR3 amino acids: CSAGQRPYNEQFF. The CDR3 bases are TGCAGTGCTGGACAGCGGCCGTACAATGAGCAGTTCTTC.

Regarding this clonotype: A much larger clonotype is one base distant, so this may be a read error. The chain joins TRBV6-2 or TRBV6-3 to TRBJ2-1, with D perhaps being TRBD1 or TRBD2 (5 bases each). The germline CDR1 and CDR2 sequences are MNHEY and SVGEGT. The CDR3 has 16 residues. Trimming shortened V by 5 bases and J by 5 bases, and 19 bases separated the two germline ends. The CDR3 region is CASSRKTAVRHNEQFF. The DNA of the CDR3 is TGTGCCAGCAGTAGAAAGACAGCGGTCAGGCACAATGAGCAGTTCTTC.

This chain links TRBV20-1 with TRBJ2-5; tentative D call: TRBD2 (6 bases). V was trimmed by 3 bases and J by 4 bases, leaving 12 bases between them. Germline CDR1 and CDR2: DFQATT and SNEGSKA (reference sequence). This CDR3 contains 13 residues. In DNA, the CDR3 is TGCAGTGCTAGCGGGAGTCCAGGAGAGACCCAGTACTTC. Encoded protein: CSASGSPGETQYF.

This clonotype showed up many times. V is TRBV2 and J is TRBJ2-3; tentatively, D is TRBD2 (6 bases). Trimming left V 6 bases short and J 7 bases short, with 20 bases between. Germline values: CDR1 SNHLY, CDR2 FYNNEI. CDR3 length: 15 residues. CDR3 bases: TGTGCCAGCAGAGAGACTAGTGGGGTAGGAAATACGCAGTATTTT. As protein: CASRETSGVGNTQYF. Full variable domain (remainder filled in from reference TRBV2 and TRBJ2-3): EPEVTQTPSHQVTQMGQEVILRCVPISNHLYFYWYRQILGQKVEFLVSFYNNEISEKSEIFDDQFSVERPDGSNFTLKIRSTKLEDSAMYFCASRETSGVGNTQYFGPGTRLTVL.

This clonotype has ten or more counts. This chain links TRBV28 with TRBJ2-2, with D unresolved. Germline V gives CDR1 MDHEN, CDR2 SYDVKM. V lost 3 bases and J lost 1, with 9 bases in between. The CDR3 length is 15 residues. This CDR3 reads CASSLARQNTGELFF. The CDR3 DNA reads TGTGCCAGCAGTTTGGCCAGGCAGAACACCGGGGAGCTGTTTTTT.

This clonotype occurred many times. The chain is built from TRBV5-1 and TRBJ2-3; D not resolved. From germline, CDR1 is SGHRS and CDR2 YFSETQ. The V gene lost 0 bases and the J gene lost 0 bases, with 8 bases spanning the gap. This CDR3 region has 15 residues. The CDR3 nucleotides read TGCGCCAGCAGCTTGGATCCTAGTAGCACAGATACGCAGTATTTT. Translated: CASSLDPSSTDTQYF.

This clonotype has just a few counts. The DNA of the CDR3 is TGTGCCAGTAGTTACCGGGACGGACGTCCTATTGGCGAGGCTTTCTTT. Translating gives CASSYRDGRPIGEAFF. J is TRBJ1-1 and V is TRBV19, with D possibly matching TRBD1 (5 bases). The ends were cut back, 5 bases at V and 11 bases at J, with 27 bases in the middle. Germline loops: CDR1 LNHDA, CDR2 SQIVND (reference sequence). CDR3 size: 16 residues.

This clonotype was seen at least ten times. The chain links TRBV27 to TRBJ2-5, with 9 bases that match TRBD2. V trimming: 8 bases; J trimming: 5 bases; junction bases outside the gene matches: 12. Germline values: CDR1 MNHEY, CDR2 SMNVEV (reference sequence). CDR3 length: 15 residues. The DNA of the CDR3 is TGTGCCAGCGGATCGATAGCGGGAGTGCGGGAGACCCAGTACTTC. Encoded protein: CASGSIAGVRETQYF.

The chain links TRBV2 to TRBJ2-2, with 7 bases lining up with TRBD2. The J segment lost 5 bases and the V segment lost 9 bases, leaving 15 bases of the junction unmatched. Germline V gives CDR1 SNHLY, CDR2 FYNNEI. The CDR3 covers 16 residues. CDR3 residues: CARGGKRFYGTGELFF. As DNA, the CDR3 is TGTGCCAGGGGGGGGAAAAGATTCTACGGGACCGGGGAGCTGTTTTTT.

This clonotype was seen many times. This chain's CDR3 is CASSDPGTSGKGYEQYF. CDR3 coding DNA: TGTGCCAGCAGCGACCCAGGGACTAGCGGGAAAGGGTACGAGCAGTACTTC. The chain has TRBV28 and TRBJ2-7, with 13 nucleotides matching TRBD2. V shed 6 bases, J shed 4 bases, and the junction held 12 bases outside the gene matches. The length of the CDR3 is 17 residues. Germline CDR1 and CDR2: MDHEN and SYDVKM.

At least ten counts were recorded for this clonotype. The rearrangement joins TRBV2 to TRBJ2-3, with D possibly being TRBD1 or TRBD2 (6 bases each). V lost 6 bases to trimming and J lost 1 base, with 11 bases between them. The CDR3 extends over 14 amino acids. The germline gives CDR1 SNHLY, CDR2 FYNNEI. CDR3 loop: CASRLGGRTDTQYF. The CDR3, as DNA: TGTGCCAGCAGGTTGGGGGGCCGCACAGATACGCAGTATTTT.

This chain joins TRBV10-3 and TRBJ2-2, with 8 bases identical to TRBD2. The germline V gene encodes CDR1 ENHRY and CDR2 SYGVKD. With 10 bases clipped from V and 7 bases from J, the junction kept 14 bases outside the gene matches. The CDR3 sequence is 15 residues long. Here the CDR3 DNA reads TGTGCCACGTGTCGGGAGGGAATCGGTGGCGGGGAGCTGTTTTTT. Its translation is CATCREGIGGGELFF.

The chain combines TRBV29-1 with TRBJ1-2; D is possibly TRBD1 (5 bases). Germline-derived CDR1 and CDR2 are SQVTM and ANQGSEA. This CDR3 is 13 amino acids long. The germline V and J ends were trimmed by 4 bases and 4 bases, with 13 bases remaining between them. The CDR3 here is CSVGAGGGYGYTF. In nucleotides, the CDR3 is TGCAGCGTTGGAGCCGGGGGGGGCTATGGCTACACCTTC.

V and J are TRBV14 and TRBJ2-2; tentatively, D is TRBD2 (5 bases). V lost 6 bases to trimming and J lost 4 bases, with 12 bases between them. The CDR3 contains 14 residues. Germline lookup yields CDR1 SGHDN and CDR2 FVKESK. The CDR3 here is CASSLGLATGELFF. CDR3 in DNA: TGTGCCAGCAGTCTTGGACTTGCCACCGGGGAGCTGTTTTTT.

The V and J genes are TRBV7-9 and TRBJ2-7; D uncertain. Trimming cost V 3 bases and J 6 bases, with 9 bases left between them. The CDR3 runs to 12 residues. Looked up from germline, CDR1 is SEHNR and CDR2 is FQNEAQ (reference sequence). CDR3 protein: CASSFQYSEQYF. Written as DNA, the CDR3 is TGTGCCAGCAGCTTCCAGTACAGCGAGCAGTACTTC.

This clonotype has ten or more counts. The V and J genes are TRBV20-1 and TRBJ2-1, with 9 bases aligning to TRBD2. The J segment lost 3 bases and the V segment lost 0 bases, leaving 0 bases of the junction unmatched. This CDR3 is built from 14 residues. Germline V gene data show CDR1 as DFQATT and CDR2 as SNEGSKA (reference sequence). CDR3 loop: CSAREREGYNEQFF. The CDR3 nucleotides read TGCAGTGCTAGAGAGCGGGAGGGCTACAATGAGCAGTTCTTC.

V is TRBV5-5 and J is TRBJ2-3, with D perhaps matching TRBD1 (6 bases). Looked up from germline, CDR1 is SGHKS and CDR2 is YYEKEE (reference sequence). The V end was cut by 5 bases, the J end by 4 bases, with 17 bases between. The CDR3 extends over 15 amino acids. CDR3 bases: TGTGCCAGCAGTCGAAGAGACAGGCGGTCAGATACGCAGTATTTT. Translated: CASSRRDRRSDTQYF.

This clonotype has only a few counts. The chain links TRBV12-3 or TRBV12-4 to TRBJ2-5; unclear D gene. This CDR3 contains 13 residues. Trimming took off 0 bases at V and 12 bases at J, with 14 bases between the two ends. In DNA form, the CDR3 reads TGTGCCAGCAGTTTAGCGCCCCTGGCCCCCAAGTACTTC. Translating it yields CASSLAPLAPKYF.

A word on this clonotype: Given a much more abundant clone one base away, this may be a read error. J is TRBJ1-5 and V is TRBV12-5, with D tentatively TRBD1 (6 bases). The CDR3 spans 17 residues. Germline V CDR1 and CDR2: LGHNT, FRNRAP. CDR3 region: CASGLVQGTRGNQPQRF. The CDR3 nucleotides are TGTGCTAGTGGTTTGGTACAGGGTACAAGGGGCAATCAGCCCCAGCGTTTT.

This clonotype was counted ten times or more. In nucleotides, the CDR3 is TGCAGTGCTATCGTAAATACCTACGAGCAGTACTTC. It codes for CSAIVNTYEQYF. The J gene is TRBJ2-7, the V gene TRBV20-1; D call uncertain. V lost 4 bases and J lost 2, with 9 bases in between. Germline assignment: CDR1 DFQATT and CDR2 SNEGSKA (reference sequence). The CDR3 is 12 residues long.